The 25 T cell receptor beta chains in this list originate from one sample, sequenced in a study of PD-1 blockade in classical Hodgkin lymphoma. As for time point: cycle 4 day 1 (C4D1), after around six weeks of nivolumab. Brentuximab vedotin exposure varied among the patients, all of whom had relapsed after autologous stem cell transplantation. Purified CD4+ T cells were obtained from thawed PBMCs through magnetic negative selection. The method was immunoSEQ multiplex PCR; TCRdb's version includes in-frame clones alone and lacks a portion of them. The repertoire consists of 8,000 to 10,000 clones, with approximately 77% occurring once and the leading ten covering over 4.5%. This specimen consisted of CD4+ T cells from blood, obtained before the fourth cycle of nivolumab. The receptors derive from a human donor with classical Hodgkin lymphoma.

The rearrangement uses TRBV19 and TRBJ2-2, with 8 bases matching TRBD2. The CDR3 is made up of 16 amino acids. Germline V gene sequence: CDR1 LNHDA, CDR2 SQIVND (reference sequence). The ends lost 2 bases at V and 4 bases at J; junction bases unmatched: 6. In DNA form, the CDR3 reads TGTGCCAGTAGTATAAGAGCGGGGGCGCTCACCGGGGAGCTGTTTTTT. Its translation is CASSIRAGALTGELFF.

Points on this clone: Other DNA sequences in the same sample also yield this CDR3. The chain uses TRBV6-5 and TRBJ2-3; D call uncertain. V dropped 0 bases and J dropped 0 bases, with 4 bases sitting between them. Germline CDR1 reads MNHEY; CDR2 reads SVGAGI. The CDR3 sequence is 14 residues long. CDR3 loop: CASSYSGSTDTQYF. In nucleotides, the CDR3 is TGTGCCAGCAGTTACTCTGGAAGCACAGATACGCAGTATTTT.

This clone was found once. The chain uses TRBV28 and TRBJ1-1, with D perhaps matching TRBD1 (5 bases). CDR1 is MDHEN, CDR2 SYDVKM, per germline. V dropped 6 bases and J dropped 10 bases, with 18 bases sitting between them. This CDR3 region has 13 residues. The CDR3 spells CASRFNGGERAFF. The CDR3 nucleotides read TGTGCCAGCAGATTTAATGGGGGGGAAAGAGCTTTCTTT.

This clone was observed a single time. J is TRBJ1-1 and V is TRBV5-5, with D maybe TRBD1 (5 bases). The CDR3 contains 13 residues. V shed 4 bases and J shed 5 bases, with 12 bases lying between them. In germline, CDR1 is SGHKS, CDR2 YYEKEE (reference sequence). The CDR3: CASSGGGLTEAFF. CDR3 sequence (DNA): TGTGCCAGCAGCGGTGGGGGGTTGACTGAAGCTTTCTTT.

The chain joins TRBV5-1 to TRBJ2-1; TRBD2 matches at 7 bases. V was clipped by 1 base and J by 6 bases; unmatched bases: 4. The CDR3 covers 14 residues. Germline lookup yields CDR1 SGHRS and CDR2 YFSETQ. This CDR3 is CASSLRGEGNEQFF. The CDR3 DNA reads as TGCGCCAGCAGCTTGAGAGGGGAGGGCAATGAGCAGTTCTTC.

This chain connects TRBV5-3 to TRBJ1-5; D gene unclear. TRBV5-3 is assigned to the ORF class and has an uncertain function. Trimming left V 8 bases short and J 0 bases short, with 15 bases between. The CDR3 sequence is 15 residues long. As DNA, the CDR3 is TGTGCCAGCAGCCCAAAGAGTTATAGCAATCAGCCCCAGCATTTT. Residues: CASSPKSYSNQPQHF.

The chain joins TRBV2 to TRBJ1-1, with D hard to call. The germline CDR1 and CDR2 sequences are SNHLY and FYNNEI. The ends were cut back, 5 bases at V and 3 bases at J, with 7 bases in the middle. This CDR3 is built from 12 residues. This chain's CDR3 is CASSRSHTEAFF. DNA for the CDR3: TGTGCCAGCAGTCGGTCACACACTGAAGCTTTCTTT.

The rearrangement joins TRBV28 to TRBJ1-1; D may be TRBD1 (6 bases). Germline loops: CDR1 MDHEN, CDR2 SYDVKM. V lost 6 bases and J lost 5, with 16 bases in between. The CDR3 length is 14 residues. CDR3 sequence reads: CASRSREGGTEAFF. CDR3 bases: TGTGCCAGCAGATCCAGAGAGGGGGGGACTGAAGCTTTCTTT.

The V and J genes are TRBV27 and TRBJ1-3, with D unclear. Germline V gene data show CDR1 as MNHEY and CDR2 as SMNVEV (reference sequence). CDR3 length: 15 amino acids. Deletions cut 4 bases from V and 2 bases from J, with 12 bases between. CDR3 nucleotide sequence: TGTGCCAGCAGTTCCCCCGGACCGGCTGGAAACACCATATATTTT. Protein: CASSSPGPAGNTIYF.

CDR3 region: CASSPRGLHTGELFF. CDR3 in DNA: TGTGCCAGCAGCCCACGGGGATTACACACCGGGGAGCTGTTTTTT. The chain couples TRBV7-9 to TRBJ2-2; D is perhaps TRBD2 (5 bases). CDR3 length: 15 amino acids. The V end lost 5 bases, the J end lost 3 bases, and 13 bases lay between the germline ends. In germline, CDR1 is SEHNR, CDR2 FQNEAQ (reference sequence).

This chain connects TRBV4-2 to TRBJ2-5, with TRBD2 matching over 9 bases. Germline V gene data show CDR1 as LGHNA and CDR2 as YNFKEQ. The CDR3 covers 15 residues. Unmatched junction bases numbered 3, after V lost 1 base and J lost 3 bases. CDR3 region: CASSQGASGEETQYF. The CDR3 DNA is TGTGCCAGCAGCCAAGGGGCTAGCGGGGAAGAGACCCAGTACTTC.

The V and J genes are TRBV5-1 and TRBJ2-5, with a possible D match to TRBD1 (6 bases). CDR1 is SGHRS, CDR2 YFSETQ, per germline. There are 15 residues in the CDR3. V was cut by 5 bases and J by 3 bases, with 17 bases left in between. The CDR3 DNA is TGCGCCAGCAGAAACCCCGGGGCAGGGGAAGAGACCCAGTACTTC. Amino acid sequence: CASRNPGAGEETQYF.

The V and J genes are TRBV7-2 and TRBJ1-2, with TRBD1 as a possible D gene (6 bases). The germline gives CDR1 SGHTA, CDR2 FQGNSA. There are 17 residues in the CDR3. Trimming shortened V by 1 base and J by 6 bases, and 21 bases separated the two germline ends. CDR3 in amino acids: CASSLEKTGTQADGYTF. CDR3 DNA sequence: TGTGCCAGCAGCTTAGAAAAGACCGGGACACAGGCGGATGGCTACACCTTC.

The V call is TRBV19, the J call TRBJ2-1; possible D gene TRBD2, 6 bases. Trimming took off 5 bases at V and 3 bases at J, with 20 bases between the two ends. CDR1 is LNHDA and CDR2 is SQIVND in the germline V gene (reference sequence). The length of the CDR3 is 17 residues. The DNA for the CDR3 is TGTGCCAGTAGTTGCATTCCCGGGACTTTCCACTACAATGAGCAGTTCTTC. It specifies CASSCIPGTFHYNEQFF.

The chain recombines TRBV7-9 with TRBJ2-6; 11 nucleotides agree with TRBD1. There are 17 residues in the CDR3. V dropped 5 bases and J dropped 1; count of bases not matched to a gene: 4. The germline CDR1 and CDR2 sequences are SEHNR and FQNEAQ (reference sequence). The CDR3 DNA reads TGTGCCAGCAGCCGAGGACAGGGGGCTTCTGGGGCCAACGTCCTGACTTTC. Protein: CASSRGQGASGANVLTF.

The V call is TRBV15, the J call TRBJ1-6, with a weak D call TRBD1 (5 bases). V gave up 1 base and J gave up 10 bases, with 11 bases separating them. The CDR3 extends over 14 amino acids. The germline gives CDR1 LNHNV, CDR2 YYDKDF (reference sequence). DNA of the CDR3: TGTGCCACCAGCAGAGGGGGGGACGGCTCACCCCTCCACTTT. Translated, it gives CATSRGGDGSPLHF.

The V gene is TRBV2, the J gene TRBJ1-3; tentatively, D is TRBD1 (5 bases). Trimming removed 8 bases at V and 0 bases at J, with 17 bases between. Germline V gives CDR1 SNHLY, CDR2 FYNNEI. The CDR3 totals 16 residues. The CDR3 loop reads CASHYLGVDSGNTIYF. DNA of the CDR3: TGTGCCAGCCACTATCTGGGGGTAGACTCTGGAAACACCATATATTTT.

This rearrangement joins TRBV7-9 to TRBJ1-4; a possible D gene is TRBD1 (5 bases). The ends were cut back, 5 bases at V and 3 bases at J, with 10 bases in the middle. The germline CDR1 and CDR2 sequences are SEHNR and FQNEAQ (reference sequence). CDR3 length: 14 residues. The CDR3 DNA sequence: TGTGCCAGCAGCGCGGACACCCCTAATGAAAAACTGTTTTTT. The encoded protein is CASSADTPNEKLFF.

The chain is built from TRBV19 and TRBJ2-6; D is ambiguous. Trimming removed 7 bases from V and 4 bases from J, with 17 bases in between. CDR1 and CDR2 from the germline V gene are LNHDA and SQIVND (reference sequence). This CDR3 has 16 amino acids. The CDR3 here is CASKGTGFSGANVLTF. In DNA, the CDR3 is TGTGCCAGTAAAGGCACTGGGTTTTCCGGGGCCAACGTCCTGACTTTC.

The rearrangement joins TRBV2 to TRBJ1-4; 7 bases are shared with TRBD1. The J segment lost 5 bases and the V segment lost 5 bases, leaving 8 bases of the junction unmatched. Per germline, CDR1 SNHLY and CDR2 FYNNEI. The CDR3 consists of 15 residues. CDR3 residues: CASSRRTGRNEKLFF. CDR3 nucleotide sequence: TGTGCCAGCAGTAGACGGACAGGCAGAAATGAAAAACTGTTTTTT.

This chain joins TRBV6-1 and TRBJ2-1; 7 positions match TRBD1. The CDR3 covers 13 residues. CDR1 and CDR2 (germline): MNHNS, SASEGT. Trimming took 6 bases from V and 8 from J; bases not matched to a gene: 7. The CDR3 region is CASSGNRGYEQFF. The CDR3 coding sequence is TGTGCCAGCAGCGGTAACAGGGGATATGAGCAGTTCTTC.

The chain links TRBV28 to TRBJ2-3; TRBD1 might be the D (6 bases). Germline V gives CDR1 MDHEN, CDR2 SYDVKM. The ends were cut back, 7 bases at V and 2 bases at J, with 16 bases in the middle. This CDR3 spans 15 amino acids. CDR3 protein: CASNSPTGLTDTQYF. The CDR3 DNA is TGTGCCAGCAACTCACCCACAGGGCTCACAGATACGCAGTATTTT.

This rearrangement joins TRBV5-1 to TRBJ1-1; 8 nucleotides match TRBD1. V trimming: 4 bases; J trimming: 10 bases; junction bases outside the gene matches: 9. From germline, CDR1 is SGHRS and CDR2 YFSETQ. The CDR3 covers 13 residues. The CDR3 here is CASSNLGQGRAFF. The CDR3 DNA is TGCGCCAGCAGCAACTTAGGACAGGGAAGAGCTTTCTTT.

The genes are TRBV30 and TRBJ1-1; 7 nucleotides match TRBD1. V gave up 0 bases and J gave up 6 bases; unmatched junction bases: 10. CDR3 length: 15 amino acids. CDR1 and CDR2 (germline): GTSNPN, SVGIG (reference sequence). The CDR3 protein is CAWSVSRRQGSEAFF. CDR3 nucleotide sequence: TGTGCCTGGAGTGTATCGCGAAGACAGGGATCTGAAGCTTTCTTT.

This chain uses TRBV18 with TRBJ1-4; 9 bases fit TRBD1. Per the germline V gene, CDR1 is KGHSH and CDR2 is LQKENI. This CDR3 spans 15 amino acids. J lost 7 bases, V lost 3 bases, and 6 bases had no gene match. In DNA form, the CDR3 reads TGTGCCAGCTCACCCGTCGGGACAGGGTCTGAAAAACTGTTTTTT. Its translation: CASSPVGTGSEKLFF.